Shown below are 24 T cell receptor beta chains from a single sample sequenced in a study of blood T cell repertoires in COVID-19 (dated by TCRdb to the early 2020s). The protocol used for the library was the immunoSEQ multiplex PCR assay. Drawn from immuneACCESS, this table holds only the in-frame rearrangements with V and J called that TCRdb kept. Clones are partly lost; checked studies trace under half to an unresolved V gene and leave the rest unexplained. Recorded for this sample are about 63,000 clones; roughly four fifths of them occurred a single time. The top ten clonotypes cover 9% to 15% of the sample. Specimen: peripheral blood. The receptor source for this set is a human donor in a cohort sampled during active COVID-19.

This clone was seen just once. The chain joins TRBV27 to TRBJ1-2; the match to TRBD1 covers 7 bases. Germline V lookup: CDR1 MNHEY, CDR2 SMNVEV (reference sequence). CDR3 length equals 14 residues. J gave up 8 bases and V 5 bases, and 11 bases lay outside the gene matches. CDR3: CASSTDRAFIGYTF. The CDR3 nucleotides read TGTGCCAGCAGTACCGACAGGGCTTTCATCGGCTACACCTTC.

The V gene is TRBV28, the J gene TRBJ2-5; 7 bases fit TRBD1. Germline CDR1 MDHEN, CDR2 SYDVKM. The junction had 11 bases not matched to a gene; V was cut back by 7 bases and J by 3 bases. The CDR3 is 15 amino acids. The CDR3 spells CASIRQGFPKETQYF. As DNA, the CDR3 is TGTGCCAGCATTCGACAGGGCTTCCCAAAAGAGACCCAGTACTTC.

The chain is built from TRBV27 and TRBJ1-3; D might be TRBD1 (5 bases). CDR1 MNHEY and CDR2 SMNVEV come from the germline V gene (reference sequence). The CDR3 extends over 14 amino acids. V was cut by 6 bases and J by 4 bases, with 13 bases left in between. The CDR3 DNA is TGTGCCAGCAGGGACATCCTGGGAGGAAACACCATATATTTT. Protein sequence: CASRDILGGNTIYF.

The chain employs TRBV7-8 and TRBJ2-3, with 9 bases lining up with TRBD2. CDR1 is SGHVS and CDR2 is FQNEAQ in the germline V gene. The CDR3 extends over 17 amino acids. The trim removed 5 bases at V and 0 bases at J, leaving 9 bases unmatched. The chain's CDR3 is CASSTRRLAASTDTQYF. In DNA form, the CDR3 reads TGTGCCAGCAGCACCCGGAGACTAGCGGCTAGCACAGATACGCAGTATTTT.

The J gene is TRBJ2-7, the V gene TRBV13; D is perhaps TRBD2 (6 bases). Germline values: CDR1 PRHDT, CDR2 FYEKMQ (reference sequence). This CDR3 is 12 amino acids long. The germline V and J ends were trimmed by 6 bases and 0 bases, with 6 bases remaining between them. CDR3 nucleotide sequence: TGTGCCAGCAGGGGGGGCTCCTACGAGCAGTACTTC. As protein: CASRGGSYEQYF.

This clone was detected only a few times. CDR3 in DNA: TGTGCCAGTAGTATGTGGGGAGTTGGCCAGCCCCAGCATTTT. Translated, it gives CASSMWGVGQPQHF. The chain employs TRBV19 and TRBJ1-5; D is unresolved. Trimming removed 3 bases from V and 7 bases from J, with 13 bases in between. Germline V lookup: CDR1 LNHDA, CDR2 SQIVND (reference sequence). The CDR3 is 14 residues long.

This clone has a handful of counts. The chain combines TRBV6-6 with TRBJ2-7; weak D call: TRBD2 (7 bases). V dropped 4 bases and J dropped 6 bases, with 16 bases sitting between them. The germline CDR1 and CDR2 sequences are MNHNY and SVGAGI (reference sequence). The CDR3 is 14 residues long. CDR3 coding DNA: TGTGCCAGCAGTTCCGGGACACCGGGAGGCGAGCAGTACTTC. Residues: CASSSGTPGGEQYF.

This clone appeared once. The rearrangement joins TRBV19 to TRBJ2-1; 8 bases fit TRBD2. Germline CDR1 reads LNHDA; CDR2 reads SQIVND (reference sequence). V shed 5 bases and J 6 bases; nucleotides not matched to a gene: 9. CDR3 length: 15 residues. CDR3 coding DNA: TGTGCCAGTAGTGGGGGACTAGGGTGGTCCAATGAGCAGTTCTTC. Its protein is CASSGGLGWSNEQFF.

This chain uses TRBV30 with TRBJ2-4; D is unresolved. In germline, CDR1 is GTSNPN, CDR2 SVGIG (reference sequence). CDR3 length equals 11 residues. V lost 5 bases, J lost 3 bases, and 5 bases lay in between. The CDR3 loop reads CAWGYKNIQYF. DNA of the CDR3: TGTGCCTGGGGGTACAAAAACATTCAGTACTTC.

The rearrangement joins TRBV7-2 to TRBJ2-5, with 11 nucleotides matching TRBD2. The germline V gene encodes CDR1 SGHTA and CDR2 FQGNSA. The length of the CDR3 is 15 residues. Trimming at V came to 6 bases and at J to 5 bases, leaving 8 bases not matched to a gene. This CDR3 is CASSFSGRAGETQYF. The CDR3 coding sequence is TGTGCCAGCAGTTTTAGCGGGAGGGCCGGGGAGACCCAGTACTTC. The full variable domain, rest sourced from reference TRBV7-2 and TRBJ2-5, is GAGVSQSPSNKVTEKGKDVELRCDPISGHTALYWYRQSLGQGLEFLIYFQGNSAPDKSGLPSDRFSAERTGGSVSTLTIQRTQQEDSAVYLCASSFSGRAGETQYFGPGTRLLVL.

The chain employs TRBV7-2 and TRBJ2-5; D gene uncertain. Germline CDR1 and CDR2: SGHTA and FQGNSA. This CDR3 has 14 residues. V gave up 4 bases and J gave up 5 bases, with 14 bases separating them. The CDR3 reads CASSSRGDAETQYF. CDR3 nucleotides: TGTGCCAGCAGCTCCCGCGGAGACGCGGAGACCCAGTACTTC.

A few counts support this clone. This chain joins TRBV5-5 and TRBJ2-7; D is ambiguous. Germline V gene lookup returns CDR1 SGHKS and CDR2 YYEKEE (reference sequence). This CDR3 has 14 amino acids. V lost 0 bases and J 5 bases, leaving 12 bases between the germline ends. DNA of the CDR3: TGTGCCAGCAGCTTGGACAGTTTGGCCGACGAGCAGTACTTC. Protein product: CASSLDSLADEQYF.

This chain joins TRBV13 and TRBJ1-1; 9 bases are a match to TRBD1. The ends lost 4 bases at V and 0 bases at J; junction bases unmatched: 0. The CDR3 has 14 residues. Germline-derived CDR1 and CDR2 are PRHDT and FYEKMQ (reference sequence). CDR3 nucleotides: TGTGCCAGCAGCTGGGACAGGGTGAACACTGAAGCTTTCTTT. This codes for CASSWDRVNTEAFF.

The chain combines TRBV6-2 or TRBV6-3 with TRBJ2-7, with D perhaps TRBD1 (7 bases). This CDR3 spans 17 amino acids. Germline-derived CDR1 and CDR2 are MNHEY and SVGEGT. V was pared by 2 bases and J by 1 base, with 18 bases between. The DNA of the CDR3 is TGTGCCAGCAGTTACCCCGGCAGGGGGGCTCCTTCCTACGAGCAGTACTTC. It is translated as CASSYPGRGAPSYEQYF.

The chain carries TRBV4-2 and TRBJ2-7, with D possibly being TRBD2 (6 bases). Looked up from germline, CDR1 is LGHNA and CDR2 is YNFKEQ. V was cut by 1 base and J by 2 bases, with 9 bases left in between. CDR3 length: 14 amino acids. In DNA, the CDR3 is TGTGCCAGCAGCCAAGGAGCGGGTACCTACGAGCAGTACTTC. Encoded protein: CASSQGAGTYEQYF.

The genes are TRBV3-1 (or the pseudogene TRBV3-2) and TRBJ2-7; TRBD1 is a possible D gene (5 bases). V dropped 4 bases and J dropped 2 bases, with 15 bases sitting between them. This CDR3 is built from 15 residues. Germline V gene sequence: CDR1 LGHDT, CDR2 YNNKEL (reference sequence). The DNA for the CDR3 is TGTGCCAGCAGCCTTGGGGTCAAGGGGCCCTACGAGCAGTACTTC. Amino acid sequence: CASSLGVKGPYEQYF.

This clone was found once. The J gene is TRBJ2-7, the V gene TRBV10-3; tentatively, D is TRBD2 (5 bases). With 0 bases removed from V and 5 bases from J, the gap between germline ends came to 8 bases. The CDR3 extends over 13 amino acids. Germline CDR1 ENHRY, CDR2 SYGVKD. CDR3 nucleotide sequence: TGTGCCATCAGTGAGTCCCCTAGCCACGAGCAGTACTTC. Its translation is CAISESPSHEQYF.

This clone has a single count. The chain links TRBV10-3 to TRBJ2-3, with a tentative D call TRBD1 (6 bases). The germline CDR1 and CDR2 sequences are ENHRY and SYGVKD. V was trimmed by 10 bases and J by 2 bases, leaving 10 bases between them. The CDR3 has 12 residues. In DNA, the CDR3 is TGTGCCACCCGGACAGCCACAGATACGCAGTATTTT. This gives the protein CATRTATDTQYF.

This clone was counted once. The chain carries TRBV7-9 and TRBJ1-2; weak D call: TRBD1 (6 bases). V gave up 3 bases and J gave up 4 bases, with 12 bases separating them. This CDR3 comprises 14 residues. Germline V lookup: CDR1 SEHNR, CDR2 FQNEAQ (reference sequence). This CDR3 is CASSFGGAFYGYTF. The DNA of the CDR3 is TGTGCCAGCAGCTTTGGGGGGGCCTTCTATGGCTACACCTTC.

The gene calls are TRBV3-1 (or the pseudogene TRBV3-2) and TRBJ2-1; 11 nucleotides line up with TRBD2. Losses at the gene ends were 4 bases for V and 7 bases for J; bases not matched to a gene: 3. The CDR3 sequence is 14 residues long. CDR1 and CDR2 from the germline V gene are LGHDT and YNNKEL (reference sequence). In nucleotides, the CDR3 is TGTGCCAGCAGCCGGGGACTAGCGGAGAATGAGCAGTTCTTC. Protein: CASSRGLAENEQFF.

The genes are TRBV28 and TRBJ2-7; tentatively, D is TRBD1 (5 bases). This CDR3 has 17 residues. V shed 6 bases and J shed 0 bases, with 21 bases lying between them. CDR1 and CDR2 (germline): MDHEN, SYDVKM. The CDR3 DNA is TGTGCCAGCAGCCCCCCGAGAAGACAGATTTACTCCTACGAGCAGTACTTC. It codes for CASSPPRRQIYSYEQYF.

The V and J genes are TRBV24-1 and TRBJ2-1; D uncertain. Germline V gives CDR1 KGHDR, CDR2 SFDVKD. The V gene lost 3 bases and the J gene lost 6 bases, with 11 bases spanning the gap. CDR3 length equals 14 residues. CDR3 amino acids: CATSDAAAGNEQFF. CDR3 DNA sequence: TGTGCCACCAGTGATGCGGCAGCTGGCAATGAGCAGTTCTTC.

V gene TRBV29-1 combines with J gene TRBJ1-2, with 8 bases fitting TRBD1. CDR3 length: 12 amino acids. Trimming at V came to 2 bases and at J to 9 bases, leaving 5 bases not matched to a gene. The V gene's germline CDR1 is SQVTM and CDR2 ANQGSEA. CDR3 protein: CSVEHRGVSYTF. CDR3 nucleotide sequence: TGCAGCGTTGAACACAGGGGGGTAAGCTACACCTTC.

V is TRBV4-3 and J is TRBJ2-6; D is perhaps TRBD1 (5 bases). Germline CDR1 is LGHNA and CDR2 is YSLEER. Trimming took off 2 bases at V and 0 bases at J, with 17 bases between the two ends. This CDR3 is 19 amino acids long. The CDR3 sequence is CASSQTRQTSNSGANVLTF. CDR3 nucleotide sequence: TGCGCCAGCAGCCAAACCCGACAGACATCGAACTCTGGGGCCAACGTCCTGACTTTC.